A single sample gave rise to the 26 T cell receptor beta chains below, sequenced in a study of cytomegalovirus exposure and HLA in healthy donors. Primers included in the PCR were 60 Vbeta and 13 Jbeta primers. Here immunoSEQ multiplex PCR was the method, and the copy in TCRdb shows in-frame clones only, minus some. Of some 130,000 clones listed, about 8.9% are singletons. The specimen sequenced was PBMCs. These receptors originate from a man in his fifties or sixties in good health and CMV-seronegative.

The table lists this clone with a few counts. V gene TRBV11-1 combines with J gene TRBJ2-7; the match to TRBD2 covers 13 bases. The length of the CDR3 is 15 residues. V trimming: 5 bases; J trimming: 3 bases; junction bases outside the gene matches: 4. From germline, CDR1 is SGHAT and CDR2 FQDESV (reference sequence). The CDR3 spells CASSPGLAGVYEQYF. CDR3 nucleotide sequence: TGTGCCAGCAGCCCCGGACTAGCGGGGGTCTACGAGCAGTACTTC.

The CDR3 sequence: CARSNYEQYF. Here the CDR3 DNA reads TGTGCCAGAAGCAACTACGAGCAGTACTTC. V usage is TRBV2 and J usage is TRBJ2-7; D ambiguous. This CDR3 is built from 10 residues. Germline values: CDR1 SNHLY, CDR2 FYNNEI. V lost 9 bases, J lost 3 bases, and 6 bases lay in between.

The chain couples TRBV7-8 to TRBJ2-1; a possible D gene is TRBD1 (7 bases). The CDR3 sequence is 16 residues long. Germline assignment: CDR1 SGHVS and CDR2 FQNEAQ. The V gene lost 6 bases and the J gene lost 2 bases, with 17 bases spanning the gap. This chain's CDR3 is CASRLFGGTAYNEQFF. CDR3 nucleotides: TGTGCCAGCAGATTATTTGGCGGGACAGCCTACAATGAGCAGTTCTTC.

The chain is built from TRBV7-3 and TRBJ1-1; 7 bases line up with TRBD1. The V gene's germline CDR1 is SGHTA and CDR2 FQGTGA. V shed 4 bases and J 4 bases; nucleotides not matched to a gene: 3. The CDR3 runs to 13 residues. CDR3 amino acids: CASSSQGVTEAFF. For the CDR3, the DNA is TGTGCCAGCAGCTCGCAGGGGGTCACTGAAGCTTTCTTT.

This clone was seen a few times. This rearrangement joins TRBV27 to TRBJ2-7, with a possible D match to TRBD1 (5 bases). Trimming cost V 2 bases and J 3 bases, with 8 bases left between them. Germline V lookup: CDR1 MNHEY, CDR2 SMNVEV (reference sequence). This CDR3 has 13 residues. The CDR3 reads CASSLQGNYEQYF. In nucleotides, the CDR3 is TGTGCCAGCAGTTTACAGGGAAACTACGAGCAGTACTTC.

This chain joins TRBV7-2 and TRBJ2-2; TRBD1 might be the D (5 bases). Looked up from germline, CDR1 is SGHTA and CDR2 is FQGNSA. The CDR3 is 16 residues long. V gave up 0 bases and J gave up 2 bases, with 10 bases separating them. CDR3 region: CASSLAGALNTGELFF. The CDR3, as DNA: TGTGCCAGCAGCTTAGCAGGGGCTCTAAACACCGGGGAGCTGTTTTTT. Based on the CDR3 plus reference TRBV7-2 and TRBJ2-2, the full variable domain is GAGVSQSPSNKVTEKGKDVELRCDPISGHTALYWYRQSLGQGLEFLIYFQGNSAPDKSGLPSDRFSAERTGGSVSTLTIQRTQQEDSAVYLCASSLAGALNTGELFFGEGSRLTVL.

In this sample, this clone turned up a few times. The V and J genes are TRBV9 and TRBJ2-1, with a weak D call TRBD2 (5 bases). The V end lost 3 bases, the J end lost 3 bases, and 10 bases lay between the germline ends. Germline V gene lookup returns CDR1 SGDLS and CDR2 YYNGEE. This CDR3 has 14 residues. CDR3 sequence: CASSALGNYNEQFF. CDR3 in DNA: TGTGCCAGCAGCGCCCTCGGGAACTACAATGAGCAGTTCTTC.

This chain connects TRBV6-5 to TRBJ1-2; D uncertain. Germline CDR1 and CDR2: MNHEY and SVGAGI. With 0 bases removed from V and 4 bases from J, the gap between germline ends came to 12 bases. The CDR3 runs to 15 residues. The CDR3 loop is CASSYSGSSGYGYTF. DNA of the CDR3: TGTGCCAGCAGTTACTCGGGCAGCTCTGGCTATGGCTACACCTTC.

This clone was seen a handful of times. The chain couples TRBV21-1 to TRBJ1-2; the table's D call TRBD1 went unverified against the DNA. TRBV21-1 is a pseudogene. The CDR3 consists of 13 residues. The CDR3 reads CASRDRGRCGYTF. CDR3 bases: TGTGCCAGCCGGGACAGGGGGCGCTGCGGCTACACCTTC.

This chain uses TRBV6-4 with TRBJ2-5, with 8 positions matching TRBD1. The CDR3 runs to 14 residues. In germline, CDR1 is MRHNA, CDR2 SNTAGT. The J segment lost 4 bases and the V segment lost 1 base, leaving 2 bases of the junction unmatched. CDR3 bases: TGTGCCAGCAGTGACTTTGACAGGGGAGAGACCCAGTACTTC. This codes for CASSDFDRGETQYF.

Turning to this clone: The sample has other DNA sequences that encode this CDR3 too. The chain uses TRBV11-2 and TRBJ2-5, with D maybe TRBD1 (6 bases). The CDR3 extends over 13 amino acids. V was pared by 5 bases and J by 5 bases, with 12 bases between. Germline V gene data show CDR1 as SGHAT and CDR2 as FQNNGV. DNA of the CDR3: TGTGCCAGCAGCCCATCGCAGGGGGAGACCCAGTACTTC. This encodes CASSPSQGETQYF.

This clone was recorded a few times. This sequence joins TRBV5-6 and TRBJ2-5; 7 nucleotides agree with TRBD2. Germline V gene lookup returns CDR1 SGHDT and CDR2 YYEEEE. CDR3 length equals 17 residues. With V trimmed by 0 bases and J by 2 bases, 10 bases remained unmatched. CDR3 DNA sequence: TGTGCCAGCAGCTTGGATGGTGGGCTAGCGGCACAAGAGACCCAGTACTTC. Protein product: CASSLDGGLAAQETQYF.

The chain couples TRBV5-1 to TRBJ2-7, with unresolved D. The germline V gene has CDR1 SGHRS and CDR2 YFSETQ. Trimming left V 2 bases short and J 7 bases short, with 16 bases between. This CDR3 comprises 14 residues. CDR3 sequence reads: CASSFDREVQEQYF. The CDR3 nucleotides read TGCGCCAGCAGCTTCGATCGAGAGGTCCAGGAGCAGTACTTC.

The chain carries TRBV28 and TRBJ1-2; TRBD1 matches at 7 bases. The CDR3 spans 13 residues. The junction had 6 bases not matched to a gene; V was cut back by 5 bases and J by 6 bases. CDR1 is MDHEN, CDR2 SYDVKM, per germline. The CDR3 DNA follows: TGTGCCAGCAGTACTTTAACAGGGGATGGCTACACCTTC. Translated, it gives CASSTLTGDGYTF.

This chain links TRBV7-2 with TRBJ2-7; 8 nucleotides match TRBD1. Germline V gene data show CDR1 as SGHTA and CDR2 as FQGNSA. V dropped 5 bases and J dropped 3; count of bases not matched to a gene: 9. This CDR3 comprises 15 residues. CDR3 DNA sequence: TGTGCCAGCAGCAAACGGACAGGGATGAACTACGAGCAGTACTTC. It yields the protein CASSKRTGMNYEQYF. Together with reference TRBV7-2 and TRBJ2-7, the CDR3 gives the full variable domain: GAGVSQSPSNKVTEKGKDVELRCDPISGHTALYWYRQSLGQGLEFLIYFQGNSAPDKSGLPSDRFSAERTGGSVSTLTIQRTQQEDSAVYLCASSKRTGMNYEQYFGPGTRLTVT.

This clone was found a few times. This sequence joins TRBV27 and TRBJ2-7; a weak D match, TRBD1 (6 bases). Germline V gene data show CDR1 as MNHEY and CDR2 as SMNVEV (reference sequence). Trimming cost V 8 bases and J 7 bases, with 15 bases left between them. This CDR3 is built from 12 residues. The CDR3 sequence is CASRTGFLEQYF. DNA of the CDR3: TGTGCCAGCCGCACAGGGTTTTTAGAGCAGTACTTC.

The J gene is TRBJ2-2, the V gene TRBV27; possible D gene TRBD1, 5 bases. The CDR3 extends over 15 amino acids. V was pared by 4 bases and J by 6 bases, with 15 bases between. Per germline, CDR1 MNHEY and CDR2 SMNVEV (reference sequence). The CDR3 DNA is TGTGCCAGCAGTTCCCAAGCAGGGCCCCCCGGGGAGCTGTTTTTT. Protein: CASSSQAGPPGELFF.

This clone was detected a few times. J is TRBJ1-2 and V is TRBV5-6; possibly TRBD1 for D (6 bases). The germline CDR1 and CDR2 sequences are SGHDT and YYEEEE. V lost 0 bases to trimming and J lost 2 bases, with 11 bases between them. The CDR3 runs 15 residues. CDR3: CASSLAGGRNYGYTF. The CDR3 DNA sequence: TGTGCCAGCAGCTTGGCCGGGGGGCGGAACTATGGCTACACCTTC. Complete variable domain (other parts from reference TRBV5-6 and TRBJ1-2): DAGVTQSPTHLIKTRGQQVTLRCSPKSGHDTVSWYQQALGQGPQFIFQYYEEEERQRGNFPDRFSGHQFPNYSSELNVNALLLGDSALYLCASSLAGGRNYGYTFGSGTRLTVV.

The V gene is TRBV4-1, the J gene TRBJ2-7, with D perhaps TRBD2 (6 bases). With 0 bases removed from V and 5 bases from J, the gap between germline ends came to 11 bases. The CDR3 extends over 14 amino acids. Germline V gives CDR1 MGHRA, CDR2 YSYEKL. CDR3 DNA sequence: TGCGCCAGCAGCCAAGAGAGGGGAGGCAACGAGCAGTACTTC. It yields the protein CASSQERGGNEQYF.

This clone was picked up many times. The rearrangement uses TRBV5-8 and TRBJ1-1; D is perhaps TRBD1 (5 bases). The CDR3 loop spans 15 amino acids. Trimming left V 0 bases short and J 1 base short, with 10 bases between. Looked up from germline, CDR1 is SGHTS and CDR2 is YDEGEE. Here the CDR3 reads CASSLVGGPNTEAFF. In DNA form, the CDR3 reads TGTGCCAGCAGCTTGGTCGGGGGACCGAACACTGAAGCTTTCTTT.

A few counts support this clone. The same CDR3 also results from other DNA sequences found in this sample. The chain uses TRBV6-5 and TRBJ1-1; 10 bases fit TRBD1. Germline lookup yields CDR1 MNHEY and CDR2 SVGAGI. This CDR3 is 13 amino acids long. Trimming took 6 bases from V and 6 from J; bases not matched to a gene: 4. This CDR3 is CASRSTGGPEAFF. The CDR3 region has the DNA TGTGCCAGCAGATCGACAGGGGGCCCTGAAGCTTTCTTT.

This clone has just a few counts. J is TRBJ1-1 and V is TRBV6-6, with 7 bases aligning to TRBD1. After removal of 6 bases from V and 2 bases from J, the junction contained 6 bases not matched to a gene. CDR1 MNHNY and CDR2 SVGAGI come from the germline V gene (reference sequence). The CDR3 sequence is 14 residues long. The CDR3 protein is CASSSNRGNTEAFF. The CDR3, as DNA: TGTGCCAGCAGCAGTAACAGGGGCAACACTGAAGCTTTCTTT.

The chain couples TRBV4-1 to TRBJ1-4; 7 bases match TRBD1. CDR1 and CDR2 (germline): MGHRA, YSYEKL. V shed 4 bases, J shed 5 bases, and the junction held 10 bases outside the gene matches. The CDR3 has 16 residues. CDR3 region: CASSPLRQGQNEKLFF. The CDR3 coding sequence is TGCGCCAGCAGCCCTTTAAGACAGGGTCAGAATGAAAAACTGTTTTTT.

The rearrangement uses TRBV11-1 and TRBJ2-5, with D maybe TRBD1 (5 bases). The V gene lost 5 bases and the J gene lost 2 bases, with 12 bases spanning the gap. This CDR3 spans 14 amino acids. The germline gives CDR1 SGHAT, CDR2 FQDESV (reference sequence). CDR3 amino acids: CASSPRQLQETQYF. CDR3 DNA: TGTGCCAGCAGCCCCCGACAGCTACAAGAGACCCAGTACTTC.

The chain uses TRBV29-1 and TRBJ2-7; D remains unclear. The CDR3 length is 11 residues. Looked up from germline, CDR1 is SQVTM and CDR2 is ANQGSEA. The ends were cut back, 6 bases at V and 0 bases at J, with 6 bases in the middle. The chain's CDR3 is CSVQYSYEQYF. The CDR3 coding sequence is TGCAGCGTACAGTACTCCTACGAGCAGTACTTC.

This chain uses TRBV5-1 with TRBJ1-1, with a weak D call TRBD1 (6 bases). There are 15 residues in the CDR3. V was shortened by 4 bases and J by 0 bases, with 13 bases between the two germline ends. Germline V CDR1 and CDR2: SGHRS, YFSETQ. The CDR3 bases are TGCGCCAGCAGCGCGCCGGGACATCTGAACACTGAAGCTTTCTTT. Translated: CASSAPGHLNTEAFF.